The 20 T cell receptor beta chains reported below all come from one sample, sequenced in a study of CD8 T cells in ankylosing spondylitis. The study, taken as a whole, reports: Several highly homologous variants made up a TCR beta motif that seemed to typify ankylosing spondylitis blood.

No cognate antigen is known for these TCRs. TCRdb itself ran the 5' RACE reads through MiXCR, one entry per CDR3 protein. This table has 500,000 or so distinct CDR3 sequences, under 5.5% appearing once. Sequences were obtained from blood, either unsorted or a sorted T cell fraction (not recorded which). These receptors came from a male donor with ankylosing spondylitis.

This clonotype was seen at least ten times. V and J are TRBV9 and TRBJ2-7; the D is unclear. The ends were cut back, 0 bases at V and 5 bases at J, with 15 bases in the middle. The CDR3 sequence is 15 residues long. Germline V lookup: CDR1 SGDLS, CDR2 YYNGEE. The CDR3 here is CASSVVGQASDEQYF. DNA of the CDR3: TGTGCCAGCAGCGTAGTCGGGCAGGCCTCGGACGAGCAGTACTTC.

This clonotype was detected ten times or more. The chain carries TRBV20-1 and TRBJ2-1; no definite D call. The germline V and J ends were trimmed by 3 bases and 4 bases, with 16 bases remaining between them. CDR1 and CDR2 (germline): DFQATT, SNEGSKA (reference sequence). There are 15 residues in the CDR3. The CDR3 sequence: CSARALTHPYNEQFF. CDR3 sequence (DNA): TGCAGTGCTAGGGCCTTGACTCACCCTTACAATGAGCAGTTCTTC.

This clonotype was detected many times. The chain is built from TRBV6-1 and TRBJ1-1, with D possibly being TRBD1 (6 bases). CDR1 MNHNS and CDR2 SASEGT come from the germline V gene. This CDR3 region has 14 residues. V lost 5 bases and J 3 bases, leaving 13 bases between the germline ends. The CDR3 DNA follows: TGTGCCAGCAGTACCCGCACAGGGTACACTGAAGCTTTCTTT. Translated: CASSTRTGYTEAFF.

This clonotype was counted at least ten times. The chain couples TRBV6-6 to TRBJ2-5, with D hard to call. The CDR3 spans 12 residues. Trimming shortened V by 8 bases and J by 2 bases, and 9 bases separated the two germline ends. CDR1 MNHNY and CDR2 SVGAGI come from the germline V gene (reference sequence). The CDR3, as DNA: TGTGCCAGCGCCCCGACTCAAGAGACCCAGTACTTC. It codes for CASAPTQETQYF.

This clonotype showed up many times. The rearrangement joins TRBV7-9 to TRBJ2-2; no clear D gene. Looked up from germline, CDR1 is SEHNR and CDR2 is FQNEAQ (reference sequence). CDR3 size: 12 residues. V shed 3 bases and J shed 2 bases, with 1 base lying between them. The CDR3 DNA is TGTGCCAGCAGCTTTAACACCGGGGAGCTGTTTTTT. Translated: CASSFNTGELFF.

This clonotype was seen at least ten times. This rearrangement joins TRBV27 to TRBJ2-5, with D possibly TRBD2 on 6 matching bases. Germline V gives CDR1 MNHEY, CDR2 SMNVEV (reference sequence). The V gene lost 6 bases and the J gene lost 5 bases, with 19 bases spanning the gap. The CDR3 is 15 amino acids. CDR3: CASRPTKTSMETQYF. In DNA, the CDR3 is TGTGCCAGCAGACCCACCAAAACTAGCATGGAGACCCAGTACTTC.

This clonotype was counted ten times or more. V usage is TRBV5-1 and J usage is TRBJ2-1, with 13 bases lining up with TRBD2. J gave up 5 bases and V 0 bases, and 5 bases lay outside the gene matches. There are 17 residues in the CDR3. The germline V gene encodes CDR1 SGHRS and CDR2 YFSETQ. The DNA of the CDR3 is TGCGCCAGCAGCTTGGAGCCGGGACTAGCGGGGAACAATGAGCAGTTCTTC. Its translation: CASSLEPGLAGNNEQFF.

This clonotype was seen at least ten times. The chain links TRBV4-3 to TRBJ2-3; D possibly corresponds to TRBD1 (5 bases). This CDR3 region has 15 residues. The ends were cut back, 4 bases at V and 0 bases at J, with 11 bases in the middle. The V gene's germline CDR1 is LGHNA and CDR2 YSLEER. CDR3 DNA sequence: TGCGCCAGCAGCCTCGAAAAGGGGAGCACAGATACGCAGTATTTT. Encoded protein: CASSLEKGSTDTQYF.

The sample holds many counts of this clonotype. The chain is built from TRBV18 and TRBJ2-1; 7 bases are a match to TRBD2. Germline V gene sequence: CDR1 KGHSH, CDR2 LQKENI. The CDR3 is 15 amino acids. Trimming took 4 bases from V and 8 from J; bases not matched to a gene: 11. CDR3 in amino acids: CASSRYHREGDEQFF. In nucleotides, the CDR3 is TGTGCCAGCTCACGATATCATAGGGAGGGAGATGAGCAGTTCTTC.

This clonotype showed up just a few times. V usage is TRBV6-1 and J usage is TRBJ2-5, with D possibly TRBD2 on 6 matching bases. Looked up from germline, CDR1 is MNHNS and CDR2 is SASEGT. This CDR3 contains 15 residues. V was cut by 4 bases and J by 1 base, with 13 bases left in between. CDR3 sequence (DNA): TGTGCCAGCAGTGTCATGTTGGGGGGCCAAGAGACCCAGTACTTC. It is translated as CASSVMLGGQETQYF.

This clonotype was detected many times. J is TRBJ2-1 and V is TRBV28, with TRBD1 identical over 8 bases. The CDR3 has 21 amino acids. Trimming took 6 bases from V and 7 from J; bases not matched to a gene: 29. Germline lookup yields CDR1 MDHEN and CDR2 SYDVKM. The CDR3 sequence is CASSLSWTGTLRGIKQNEQFF. CDR3 bases: TGTGCCAGCAGCTTAAGCTGGACAGGGACACTCCGGGGGATTAAACAGAATGAGCAGTTCTTC.

Many counts were recorded for this clonotype. The genes are TRBV5-1 and TRBJ1-2; D is uncertain. CDR1 SGHRS and CDR2 YFSETQ come from the germline V gene. There are 16 residues in the CDR3. The V gene lost 0 bases and the J gene lost 6 bases, with 18 bases spanning the gap. CDR3 sequence: CASSLGRGTGIHGYTF. For the CDR3, the DNA is TGCGCCAGCAGCTTGGGTCGGGGAACGGGGATTCATGGCTACACCTTC.

This clonotype was seen ten or more times. The chain is built from TRBV6-2 or TRBV6-3 and TRBJ2-7, with D perhaps being TRBD1 or TRBD2 (5 bases each). V was shortened by 6 bases and J by 4 bases, with 16 bases between the two germline ends. The CDR3 has 14 residues. The germline V gene encodes CDR1 MNHEY and CDR2 SVGEGT. The CDR3, as DNA: TGTGCCAGCAGGGACCCGGGACGAGCTTACGAGCAGTACTTC. The encoded protein is CASRDPGRAYEQYF.

This clonotype has ten or more counts. The chain has TRBV11-1 and TRBJ2-1; no clear D gene. The CDR3 length is 15 residues. The V end lost 1 base, the J end lost 8 bases, and 15 bases lay between the germline ends. The germline V gene has CDR1 SGHAT and CDR2 FQDESV (reference sequence). In DNA, the CDR3 is TGTGCCAGCAGCTTAGTTGCCCTAAGTGTCGATGAGCAGTTCTTC. Its translation is CASSLVALSVDEQFF.

The CDR3 sequence: CASSPRQGTAEAFF. CDR3 nucleotides: TGTGCCAGCAGCCCGAGACAAGGAACAGCTGAAGCTTTCTTT. The chain uses TRBV7-3 and TRBJ1-1; D gene ambiguous. The CDR3 totals 14 residues. The V and J ends lost 5 bases and 6 bases respectively, with 16 bases between them. Per germline, CDR1 SGHTA and CDR2 FQGTGA.

This clonotype was found many times. The V gene is TRBV5-1, the J gene TRBJ2-1; 9 bases align to TRBD2. The length of the CDR3 is 18 residues. V dropped 0 bases and J dropped 0; count of bases not matched to a gene: 7. Germline V gene data show CDR1 as SGHRS and CDR2 as YFSETQ. CDR3 sequence reads: CASSLELAGTVSYNEQFF. The CDR3 DNA sequence: TGCGCCAGCAGCTTGGAGCTAGCGGGGACCGTCTCCTACAATGAGCAGTTCTTC.

This clonotype was observed many times. The CDR3 DNA sequence: TGTGCCAGCACCGGGACAGGGGGCTTGGAGACCCAGTACTTC. Its translation: CASTGTGGLETQYF. The chain employs TRBV6-2 or TRBV6-3 and TRBJ2-5; 12 bases agree with TRBD1. CDR1 and CDR2 (germline): MNHEY, SVGEGT. The CDR3 covers 14 residues. The V gene end was trimmed by 7 bases and the J gene end by 5 bases; junction bases not matched to a gene: 5.

This clonotype was recorded many times. V usage is TRBV4-3 and J usage is TRBJ2-3; D could derive from TRBD1 or TRBD2 (5 bases each). Trimming stripped 3 bases from V and 6 bases from J, with 19 bases between. The CDR3 extends over 16 amino acids. From germline, CDR1 is LGHNA and CDR2 YSLEER. This CDR3 is CASSQWGSAPGDTQYF. CDR3 sequence (DNA): TGCGCCAGCAGCCAGTGGGGGTCTGCACCTGGGGATACGCAGTATTTT.

Worth noting for this clonotype: A read error may produce the germline difference seen at one junction end. The rearrangement links TRBV11-2 to TRBJ2-7, with D hard to call. CDR1 SGHAT and CDR2 FQNNGV come from the germline V gene. The CDR3 is 18 amino acids. The CDR3 region has the DNA TGTGCCAGCAGCTTAGTGGCAGGTCCAATATTCCTCTCCTCCGAGCAGTACTTC. This codes for CASSLVAGPIFLSSEQYF.

This clonotype was observed many times. The chain links TRBV29-1 to TRBJ2-3; the match to TRBD2 covers 7 bases. The CDR3 totals 12 residues. The germline CDR1 and CDR2 sequences are SQVTM and ANQGSEA. CDR3 amino acids: CTAGREIDTQYF. The CDR3 nucleotides read TGCACCGCCGGGCGGGAGATCGATACGCAGTATTTT.